One and the same sample provided the 5 T cell receptor beta chains below, sequenced in a study of T cell responses to AZD1222 COVID-19 vaccine. Libraries were prepared by immunoSEQ multiplex PCR; TCRdb keeps only in-frame clonotypes and omits some of them. The profile covers roughly 100,000 clones, with roughly 87% appearing a single time and 5% taken by the ten largest. The sequencing used peripheral blood, collected on day 0 of AZD1222 vaccination. Receptors originate from an adult in good health.

This chain connects TRBV7-2 to TRBJ2-7; TRBD1 agrees at 10 bases. From germline, CDR1 is SGHTA and CDR2 FQGNSA. J gave up 7 bases and V 5 bases, and 5 bases lay outside the gene matches. The CDR3 loop spans 13 amino acids. The CDR3 region is CASSPGQGREQYF. CDR3 DNA sequence: TGTGCCAGCAGCCCGGGACAGGGGCGGGAGCAGTACTTC. The complete variable domain, with remaining parts taken from reference TRBV7-2 and TRBJ2-7, reads GAGVSQSPSNKVTEKGKDVELRCDPISGHTALYWYRQSLGQGLEFLIYFQGNSAPDKSGLPSDRFSAERTGGSVSTLTIQRTQQEDSAVYLCASSPGQGREQYFGPGTRLTVT.

This chain uses TRBV7-9 with TRBJ1-6; D is uncertain. Deletions cut 4 bases from V and 0 bases from J, with 10 bases between. The CDR3 is made up of 16 amino acids. Germline loops: CDR1 SEHNR, CDR2 FQNEAQ (reference sequence). The CDR3 is CASSSDLSSYNSPLHF. The CDR3 DNA follows: TGTGCCAGCAGCTCCGACCTGAGCTCCTATAATTCACCCCTCCACTTT.

J is TRBJ2-3 and V is TRBV11-3; D is uncertain. Trimming took off 4 bases at V and 0 bases at J, with 8 bases between the two ends. Germline V lookup: CDR1 SGHNT, CDR2 YENEEA. The CDR3 length is 14 residues. CDR3 amino acids: CASSYRTSTDTQYF. The CDR3 DNA sequence: TGTGCCAGCAGCTACCGAACTAGCACAGATACGCAGTATTTT. Supplemented by reference TRBV11-3 and TRBJ2-3, the full variable domain reads EAGVVQSPRYKIIEKKQPVAFWCNPISGHNTLYWYLQNLGQGPELLIRYENEEAVDDSQLPKDRFSAERLKGVDSTLKIQPAELGDSAVYLCASSYRTSTDTQYFGPGTRLTVL.

The chain links TRBV6-1 to TRBJ2-2, with 14 bases aligning to TRBD2. The CDR3 length is 15 residues. Trimming removed 7 bases from V and 3 bases from J; junction bases left unmatched: 1. Germline CDR1 reads MNHNS; CDR2 reads SASEGT. The DNA for the CDR3 is TGTGCCAGCAAGGGACTAGCGGGGGACACCGGGGAGCTGTTTTTT. This translates into CASKGLAGDTGELFF.

The chain combines TRBV7-9 with TRBJ2-7, with D tentatively TRBD1 (6 bases). The length of the CDR3 is 16 residues. The germline V gene has CDR1 SEHNR and CDR2 FQNEAQ (reference sequence). The germline V and J ends were trimmed by 4 bases and 0 bases, with 16 bases remaining between them. DNA of the CDR3: TGTGCCAGCAGCTCCGGAAGGGGGATCGCCTCCTACGAGCAGTACTTC. It yields the protein CASSSGRGIASYEQYF.